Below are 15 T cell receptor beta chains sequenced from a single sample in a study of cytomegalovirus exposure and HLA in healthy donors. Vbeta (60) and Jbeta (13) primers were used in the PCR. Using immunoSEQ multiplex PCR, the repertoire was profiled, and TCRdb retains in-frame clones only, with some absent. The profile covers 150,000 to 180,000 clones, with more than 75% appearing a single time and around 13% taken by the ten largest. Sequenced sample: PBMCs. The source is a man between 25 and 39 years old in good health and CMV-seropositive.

In nucleotides, the CDR3 is TGTGCCAGCAGCGTAGTAGGCAGCGCAGATACGCAGTATTTT. This sequence encodes CASSVVGSADTQYF. The chain links TRBV9 to TRBJ2-3; D is uncertain. Between the trimmed V and J ends, which lost 0 bases and 4 bases, there was a span of 9 bases. Germline V CDR1 and CDR2: SGDLS, YYNGEE. CDR3 length: 14 residues.

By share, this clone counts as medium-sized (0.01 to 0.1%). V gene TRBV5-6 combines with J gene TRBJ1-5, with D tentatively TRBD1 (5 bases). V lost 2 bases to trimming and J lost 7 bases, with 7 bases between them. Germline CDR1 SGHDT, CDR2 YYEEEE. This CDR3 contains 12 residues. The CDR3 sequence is CASSFGGQPQHF. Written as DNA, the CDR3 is TGTGCCAGCAGCTTCGGGGGGCAGCCCCAGCATTTT.

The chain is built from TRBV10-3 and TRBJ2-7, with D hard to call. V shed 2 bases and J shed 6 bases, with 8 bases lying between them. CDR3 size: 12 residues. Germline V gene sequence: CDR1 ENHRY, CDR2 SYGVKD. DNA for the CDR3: TGTGCCATCAGTGAGACGGCAGGCGAGCAGTACTTC. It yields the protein CAISETAGEQYF.

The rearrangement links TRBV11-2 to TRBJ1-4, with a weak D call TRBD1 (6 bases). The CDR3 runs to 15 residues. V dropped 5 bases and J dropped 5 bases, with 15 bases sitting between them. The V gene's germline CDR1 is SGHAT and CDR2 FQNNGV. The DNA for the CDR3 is TGTGCCAGCAGCCCCATGGACAGAGAAAATGAAAAACTGTTTTTT. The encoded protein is CASSPMDRENEKLFF.

The CDR3 loop reads CASSFTGGLSYEQYF. CDR3 sequence (DNA): TGCGCCAGCAGCTTTACAGGGGGACTCTCCTACGAGCAGTACTTC. The genes are TRBV5-1 and TRBJ2-7, with TRBD1 matching over 8 bases. After removal of 2 bases from V and 0 bases from J, the junction contained 4 bases not matched to a gene. CDR1 is SGHRS and CDR2 is YFSETQ in the germline V gene. There are 15 residues in the CDR3. The whole variable domain, filled in from reference TRBV5-1 and TRBJ2-7, reads KAGVTQTPRYLIKTRGQQVTLSCSPISGHRSVSWYQQTPGQGLQFLFEYFSETQRNKGNFPGRFSGRQFSNSRSEMNVSTLELGDSALYLCASSFTGGLSYEQYFGPGTRLTVT.

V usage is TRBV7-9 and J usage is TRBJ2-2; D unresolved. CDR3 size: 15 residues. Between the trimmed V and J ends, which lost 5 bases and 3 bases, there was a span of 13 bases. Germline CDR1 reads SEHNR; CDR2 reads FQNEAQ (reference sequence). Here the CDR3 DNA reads TGTGCCAGCAGCCCCCCCGGGTCCCACACCGGGGAGCTGTTTTTT. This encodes CASSPPGSHTGELFF.

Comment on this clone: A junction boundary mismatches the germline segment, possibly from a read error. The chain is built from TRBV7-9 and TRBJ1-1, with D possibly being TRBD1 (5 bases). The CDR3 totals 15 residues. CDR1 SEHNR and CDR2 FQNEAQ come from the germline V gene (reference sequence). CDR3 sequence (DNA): TGTTCCAGCAGCTTAGTCCCCGGACAGAACACTGAAGCTTTCTTT. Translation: CSSSLVPGQNTEAFF. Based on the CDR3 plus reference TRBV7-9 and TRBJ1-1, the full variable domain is DTGVSQNPRHKITKRGQNVTFRCDPISEHNRLYWYRQTLGQGPEFLTYFQNEAQLEKSRLLSDRFSAERPKGSFSTLEIQRTEQGDSAMYLCSSSLVPGQNTEAFFGQGTRLTVV.

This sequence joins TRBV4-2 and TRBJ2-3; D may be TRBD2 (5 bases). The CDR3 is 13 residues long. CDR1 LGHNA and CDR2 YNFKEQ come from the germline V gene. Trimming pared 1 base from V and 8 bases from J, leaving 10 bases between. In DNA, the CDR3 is TGTGCCAGCAGCCAAGGCGCCGGGATTACGCAGTATTTT. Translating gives CASSQGAGITQYF.

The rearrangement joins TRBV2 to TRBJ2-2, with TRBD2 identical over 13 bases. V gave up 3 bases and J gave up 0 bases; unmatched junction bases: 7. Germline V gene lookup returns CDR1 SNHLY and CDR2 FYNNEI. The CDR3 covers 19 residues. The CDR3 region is CASSDPGLAGEANTGELFF. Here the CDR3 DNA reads TGTGCCAGCAGTGACCCCGGACTAGCGGGAGAGGCGAACACCGGGGAGCTGTTTTTT. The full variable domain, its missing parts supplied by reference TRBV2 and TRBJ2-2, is EPEVTQTPSHQVTQMGQEVILRCVPISNHLYFYWYRQILGQKVEFLVSFYNNEISEKSEIFDDQFSVERPDGSNFTLKIRSTKLEDSAMYFCASSDPGLAGEANTGELFFGEGSRLTVL.

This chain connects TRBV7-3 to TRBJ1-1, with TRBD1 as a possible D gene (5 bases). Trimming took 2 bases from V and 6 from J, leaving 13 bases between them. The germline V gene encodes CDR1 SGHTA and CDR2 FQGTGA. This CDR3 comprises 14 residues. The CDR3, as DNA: TGTGCCAGCAGCTTACGGGGGAGAGGTTCTGAAGCTTTCTTT. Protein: CASSLRGRGSEAFF.

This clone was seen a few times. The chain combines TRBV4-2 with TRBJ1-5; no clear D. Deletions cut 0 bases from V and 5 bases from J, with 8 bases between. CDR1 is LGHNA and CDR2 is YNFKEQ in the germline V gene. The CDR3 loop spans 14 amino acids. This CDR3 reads CASSQERGYQPQHF. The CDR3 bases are TGTGCCAGCAGCCAAGAGAGAGGGTATCAGCCCCAGCATTTT.

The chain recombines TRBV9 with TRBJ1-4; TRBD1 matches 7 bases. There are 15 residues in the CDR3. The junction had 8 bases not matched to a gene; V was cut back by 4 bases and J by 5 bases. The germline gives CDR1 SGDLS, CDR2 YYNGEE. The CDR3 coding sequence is TGTGCCAGCAGCCCAGGGACAGTAACGAATGAAAAACTGTTTTTT. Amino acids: CASSPGTVTNEKLFF.

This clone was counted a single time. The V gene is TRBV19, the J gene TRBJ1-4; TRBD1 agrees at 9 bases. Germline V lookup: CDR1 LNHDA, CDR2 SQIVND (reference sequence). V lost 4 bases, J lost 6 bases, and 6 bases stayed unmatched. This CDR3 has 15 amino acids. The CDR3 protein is CASSRTGGLDEKLFF. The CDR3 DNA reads TGTGCCAGTAGTAGAACAGGGGGCTTGGATGAAAAACTGTTTTTT.

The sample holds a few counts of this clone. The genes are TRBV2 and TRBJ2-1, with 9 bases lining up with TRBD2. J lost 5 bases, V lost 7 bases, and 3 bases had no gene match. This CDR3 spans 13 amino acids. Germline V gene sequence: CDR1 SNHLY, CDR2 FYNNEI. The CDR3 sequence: CASTRLADNEQFF. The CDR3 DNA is TGTGCCAGCACTAGACTAGCGGACAATGAGCAGTTCTTC.

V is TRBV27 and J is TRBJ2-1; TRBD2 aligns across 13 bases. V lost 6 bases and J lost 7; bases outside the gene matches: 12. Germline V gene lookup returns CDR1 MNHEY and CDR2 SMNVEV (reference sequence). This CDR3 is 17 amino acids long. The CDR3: CASSSGTSGVRGNEQFF. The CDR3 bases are TGTGCCAGCAGCTCCGGGACTAGCGGGGTTAGGGGTAATGAGCAGTTCTTC.